This T cell receptor beta chain emerged from a study of cytomegalovirus exposure and HLA in healthy donors. Study-wide background: There were more than 350 genotyped donors. Of these, about 81% fell in the genetic ancestry cluster associated with self-reported Caucasian donors. Study-wide findings and caveats: Productive status was seen about 90% or about 30% of the time for most TCR beta V segments in an earlier analysis. When a later analysis was performed, an Asian-associated ancestry cluster reportedly had fewer N-insertions than the roughly 640-donor mean.

To note about this clone: No antigen is known for it.

PCR used 60 Vbeta primers and 13 Jbeta primers. The data were produced by immunoSEQ multiplex PCR, yet TCRdb's version contains in-frame clones alone and is incomplete. The repertoire includes some 140,000 clones, about four fifths of them detected once, and about 3% sits in the top ten. Germline CDR1 is SGHTA and CDR2 is FQGNSA. Trimming at V came to 1 base and at J to 8 bases, leaving 7 bases not matched to a gene. This CDR3 contains 15 residues. Those who donated were healthy bone marrow donors. The chain combines TRBV7-2 with TRBJ1-4; 7 bases are a match to TRBD1. The sequenced material came from PBMCs. This TCR derives from a female donor in good health and CMV-seronegative. The CDR3 DNA follows: TGTGCCAGCAGCTTAGATACAGGGGCGGGGGAAAAACTGTTTTTT. It codes for CASSLDTGAGEKLFF.